The clone carrying this T cell receptor beta chain turned up a few times. Antigen unknown. A much larger clonotype is one base distant, so this may be a read error. A modified ARM-PCR protocol with three rounds of nested PCR amplified TCRbeta. TCRdb reprocessed the multiplex PCR reads with MiXCR, giving one entry per CDR3 protein. The table lists under 150,000 distinct CDR3 sequences, 60% to 70% of them singletons. The CDR3 has 13 residues. Germline CDR1 is MNHEY and CDR2 is SVGAGI. No cell sorting was done before RNA was extracted from the tissue. This entry comes from a study of tumor and adjacent non-tumor tissue in lung cancer. Whole-study context: There were 11 to 13 adenocarcinoma, 2 squamous cell carcinoma and 1 small cell lung cancer cases. Each sample yielded 3.5 million to 4.5 million productive TCRbeta reads on average. Overall study findings and caveats: In normal lung, the top 100 clones were significantly more dominant than in tumor. Higher tumor TCR diversity was associated with shorter survival.

The sequence was obtained from a man between 60 and 70 years old with small cell lung cancer. This chain uses TRBV6-5 with TRBJ1-2; TRBD1 might be the D (6 bases). Sequencing input: lung tumor tissue. CDR3 loop: CVSSLGQFYGYTF. CDR3 sequence (DNA): TGTGTCAGCAGCCTTGGACAGTTCTATGGCTACACCTTC.